This T cell receptor beta chain was sequenced in a study of control samples from healthy donors and cancer patients. Germline CDR1 LGHDT, CDR2 YNNKEL (reference sequence). Trimming removed 3 bases from V and 1 base from J, with 9 bases in between. The length of the CDR3 is 14 residues. The method was immunoSEQ multiplex PCR; TCRdb's version includes in-frame clones alone and lacks a portion of them. Among 200,000 or so clones listed, 90% to 95% were seen once. Sequencing was carried out using blood. The sequence was obtained from a middle-aged man in good health. The gene calls are TRBV3-1 (or the pseudogene TRBV3-2) and TRBJ1-1, with D uncertain. The CDR3: CASSHRVKNTEAFF. CDR3 nucleotide sequence: TGTGCCAGCAGCCACAGAGTGAAGAACACTGAAGCTTTCTTT.